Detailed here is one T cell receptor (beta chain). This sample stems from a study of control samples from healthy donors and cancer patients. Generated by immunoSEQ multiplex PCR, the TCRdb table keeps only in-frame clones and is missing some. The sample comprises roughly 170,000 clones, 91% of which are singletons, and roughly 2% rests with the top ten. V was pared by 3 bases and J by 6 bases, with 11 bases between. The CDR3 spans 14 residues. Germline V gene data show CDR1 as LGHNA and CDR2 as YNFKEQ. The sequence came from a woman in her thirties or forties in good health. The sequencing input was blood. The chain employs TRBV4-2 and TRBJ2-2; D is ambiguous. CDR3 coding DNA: TGTGCCAGCAGCCACATCAGTTCCTCCGGGGAGCTGTTTTTT. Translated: CASSHISSSGELFF.